Presented here are 17 T cell receptor beta chains from one specimen sequenced in a study of T cells in Graves' hyperthyroidism and ophthalmopathy. Researchers amplified the TCR beta CDR3 regions from RNA transcripts. HTBI primers were used for first-round RT-PCR of the TCR CDR3. TCRdb analysed the multiplex PCR reads with MiXCR anew, one entry per CDR3 protein. This table holds hundreds of thousands of distinct CDR3 sequences, about 15% found once. The sample was blood. These receptors all come from a woman in her forties with Graves' ophthalmopathy.

This clonotype was recorded many times. This chain uses TRBV6-5 with TRBJ1-5; D is uncertain. In germline, CDR1 is MNHEY, CDR2 SVGAGI. This CDR3 contains 14 residues. Deletions cut 3 bases from V and 2 bases from J, with 8 bases between. The CDR3 loop is CASSYSRGNQPQHF. The CDR3, as DNA: TGTGCCAGCAGTTATTCCCGAGGCAATCAGCCCCAGCATTTT.

This clonotype was seen many times. The gene calls are TRBV7-3 and TRBJ2-5; TRBD2 agrees at 10 bases. Trimming at V came to 3 bases and at J to 4 bases, leaving 5 bases not matched to a gene. The CDR3 sequence is 15 residues long. The germline gives CDR1 SGHTA, CDR2 FQGTGA. Written as DNA, the CDR3 is TGTGCCAGCAGCTTGCTAGCGGGAGCTGTAGAGACCCAGTACTTC. It yields the protein CASSLLAGAVETQYF.

This clonotype was picked up many times. The chain has TRBV6-1 and TRBJ1-2; D ambiguous. The CDR3 covers 11 residues. The V gene's germline CDR1 is MNHNS and CDR2 SASEGT. V lost 6 bases, J lost 5 bases, and 7 bases lay in between. In DNA, the CDR3 is TGTGCCAGCAGCCACGGGTATGGCTACACCTTC. Translated, it gives CASSHGYGYTF.

This clonotype has at least ten counts. V and J are TRBV12-3 or TRBV12-4 and TRBJ2-5; D may be TRBD2 (6 bases). CDR3 length equals 14 residues. The V and J ends lost 2 bases and 5 bases respectively, with 12 bases between them. The chain's CDR3 is CASSLSGEGETQYF. In DNA, the CDR3 is TGTGCCAGCAGTTTATCGGGAGAAGGGGAGACCCAGTACTTC.

This clonotype was seen repeatedly, ten times or more. The gene calls are TRBV12-3 or TRBV12-4 and TRBJ2-5; 7 positions agree with TRBD2. The CDR3 sequence is 13 residues long. V was clipped by 6 bases and J by 5 bases; unmatched bases: 6. The chain's CDR3 is CASRPAGSETQYF. The CDR3 nucleotides are TGTGCCAGCAGACCAGCGGGAAGTGAGACCCAGTACTTC.

This clonotype was counted ten times or more. The chain recombines TRBV29-1 with TRBJ2-7; tentative D call: TRBD1 (5 bases). The CDR3 sequence is 12 residues long. The germline gives CDR1 SQVTM, CDR2 ANQGSEA. The germline V and J ends were trimmed by 5 bases and 5 bases, with 13 bases remaining between them. CDR3 loop: CSVQRGRDEQYF. DNA of the CDR3: TGCAGCGTTCAAAGGGGCCGGGACGAGCAGTACTTC.

This clonotype has ten or more counts. The chain combines TRBV11-2 with TRBJ2-4; tentative D call: TRBD2 (6 bases). The CDR3 consists of 14 residues. V was clipped by 5 bases and J by 6 bases, with 14 bases between them. Germline CDR1 reads SGHAT; CDR2 reads FQNNGV. The CDR3 coding sequence is TGTGCCAGCAGCAAAATAGCGGCCTTAAACATTCAGTACTTC. Amino acid sequence: CASSKIAALNIQYF.

The count of this clonotype is one. This rearrangement joins TRBV6-5 to TRBJ1-3; perhaps TRBD1 as D (5 bases). This CDR3 has 16 amino acids. Trimming removed 0 bases from V and 0 bases from J, with 9 bases in between. Germline V lookup: CDR1 MNHEY, CDR2 SVGAGI. The CDR3 nucleotides read TGTGCCAGCAGTTACTCACAGGATTACTCTGGAAACACCATATATTTT. It specifies CASSYSQDYSGNTIYF.

This clonotype was recorded at least ten times. The rearrangement links TRBV12-3 or TRBV12-4 to TRBJ2-7; D uncertain. Trimming removed 6 bases at V and 7 bases at J, with 16 bases between. The CDR3 loop spans 13 amino acids. CDR3 coding DNA: TGTGCCAGCAGGTACCTGGGAACTGGGGAGCAGTACTTC. Encoded protein: CASRYLGTGEQYF.

This clonotype came up many times. The chain carries TRBV20-1 and TRBJ1-1; D might be TRBD1 (5 bases). Trimming took off 4 bases at V and 7 bases at J, with 7 bases between the two ends. Germline values: CDR1 DFQATT, CDR2 SNEGSKA (reference sequence). The CDR3 loop spans 10 amino acids. The CDR3, as DNA: TGCAGTGCTAAGGGGATTGAAGCTTTCTTT. It codes for CSAKGIEAFF.

Of note for this clonotype: A read error is possible here, since a much larger clone lies one base away. The rearrangement links TRBV6-1 to TRBJ1-1; D gene unclear. The V end lost 1 base, the J end lost 3 bases, and 9 bases lay between the germline ends. This CDR3 region has 14 residues. Germline V gene sequence: CDR1 MNHNS, CDR2 SASEGT. CDR3: CASSEVLRHTEAFF. CDR3 sequence (DNA): TGTGCCAGCAGTGAAGTGCTCCGCCACACTGAAGCTTTCTTT.

A word on this clonotype: A much larger clone lies one base from this, so it may be a read error. The CDR3 DNA reads as TGTGCCAGGAGGGCCCACTACGAGCAGTACTTC. Its translation: CARRAHYEQYF. The V gene is TRBV6-1, the J gene TRBJ2-7; tentatively, D is TRBD2 (5 bases). V gave up 9 bases and J gave up 3 bases, with 9 bases separating them. The CDR3 consists of 11 residues. From germline, CDR1 is MNHNS and CDR2 SASEGT.

This clonotype was counted ten times or more. In nucleotides, the CDR3 is TGTGCCAGCAGTGCCCGGGCGGGAAAAGGCTACGAGCAGTACTTC. This translates into CASSARAGKGYEQYF. The chain joins TRBV12-3 or TRBV12-4 to TRBJ2-7, with D perhaps matching TRBD2 (6 bases). CDR3 length equals 15 residues. Deletions cut 5 bases from V and 3 bases from J, with 17 bases between.

This clonotype was picked up many times. The V gene is TRBV2, the J gene TRBJ1-5; D remains ambiguous. CDR1 is SNHLY, CDR2 FYNNEI, per germline. The length of the CDR3 is 12 residues. Trimming cost V 3 bases and J 7 bases, with 7 bases left between them. The CDR3 bases are TGTGCCAGCAGTGACTTGGGGCAGCCCCAGCATTTT. Its protein product is CASSDLGQPQHF.

The table lists this clonotype with many counts. The V and J genes are TRBV12-3 or TRBV12-4 and TRBJ2-7; D might be TRBD1 (6 bases). Trimming pared 6 bases from V and 0 bases from J, leaving 12 bases between. CDR3 length: 14 amino acids. CDR3 region: CASSRPGHSYEQYF. The CDR3 nucleotides read TGTGCCAGCAGCCGGCCGGGACACTCCTACGAGCAGTACTTC.

At least ten counts were recorded for this clonotype. This chain connects TRBV28 to TRBJ2-7; D not certain. This CDR3 is built from 15 residues. Germline-derived CDR1 and CDR2 are MDHEN and SYDVKM. Trimming removed 2 bases at V and 0 bases at J, with 11 bases between. The CDR3 DNA sequence: TGTGCCAGCAGTTTAGGCAGGCCACTCTCCTACGAGCAGTACTTC. Encoded protein: CASSLGRPLSYEQYF. Variable domain in full (rest from reference TRBV28 and TRBJ2-7): DVKVTQSSRYLVKRTGEKVFLECVQDMDHENMFWYRQDPGLGLRLIYFSYDVKMKEKGDIPEGYSVSREKKERFSLILESASTNQTSMYLCASSLGRPLSYEQYFGPGTRLTVT.

The J gene is TRBJ1-2, the V gene TRBV30, with D tentatively TRBD1 (6 bases). Germline V lookup: CDR1 GTSNPN, CDR2 SVGIG (reference sequence). This CDR3 has 15 amino acids. Trimming cost V 0 bases and J 8 bases, with 19 bases left between them. The CDR3 sequence is CAWSVYRGLGGGYTF. CDR3 DNA: TGTGCCTGGAGTGTATACCGAGGTTTGGGGGGCGGCTACACCTTC.